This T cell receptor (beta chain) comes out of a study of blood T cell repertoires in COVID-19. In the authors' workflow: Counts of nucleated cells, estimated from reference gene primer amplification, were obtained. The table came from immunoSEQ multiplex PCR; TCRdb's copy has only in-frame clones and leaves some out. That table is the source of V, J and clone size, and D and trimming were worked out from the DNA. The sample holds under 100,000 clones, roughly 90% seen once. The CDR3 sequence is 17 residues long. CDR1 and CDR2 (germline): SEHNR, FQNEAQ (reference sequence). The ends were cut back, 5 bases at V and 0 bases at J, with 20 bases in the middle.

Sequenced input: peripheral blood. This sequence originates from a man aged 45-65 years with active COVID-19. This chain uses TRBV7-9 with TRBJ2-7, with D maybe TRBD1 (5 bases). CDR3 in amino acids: CASSKDPWTPDSYEQYF. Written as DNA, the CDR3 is TGTGCCAGCAGCAAAGACCCTTGGACACCAGACTCCTACGAGCAGTACTTC.